This TCR beta chain emerged from a study of CD8+ T cells in alopecia areata. Study results and limitations: Scalp samples also yield sequences from resident alphabeta T cells of normal skin. An increase in clonality over normal scalp was evident in lesional scalp, especially alopecia totalis/universalis.

Germline V gives CDR1 SQVTM, CDR2 ANQGSEA. The V and J ends lost 4 bases and 0 bases, in that order; junction bases with no gene match: 5. This CDR3 is 14 amino acids long. Note on this clone: What it binds is not known.

RNA extraction and reverse transcription yielded cDNA as sequencing template. Sequencing used immunoSEQ multiplex PCR; TCRdb keeps in-frame clones, though not all of them. Altogether about 150,000 clones are present, under 70% being singletons, with the ten largest covering more than 0.7%. The treatment was: oral pan-JAK inhibitor, 5-10 mg twice daily. The receptor's source is a human donor with alopecia areata. V is TRBV29-1 and J is TRBJ1-2; 7 bases align to TRBD1. Source: CD4+ T cells sorted from blood, taken at week 4, from a patient treated with tofacitinib. The CDR3 DNA reads as TGCAGCGTTGCAGGGGGGGGAACTAACTATGGCTACACCTTC. As protein: CSVAGGGTNYGYTF.